The sequence of this TCR beta chain was determined in a study of CD8 T cells in Susac syndrome. Study-wide findings and caveats: It was acknowledged in the study that its TCR sequencing and HLA analysis involved a relatively small number of individuals.

CD8+ and CD4+ T cells taken from blood had their TCR beta sequenced. TEMRA cells were enriched by FACS, and CD4+ and CD8+ T cells were negatively isolated. Regarding this clonotype: What it binds is not known.

The V gene's germline CDR1 is SEHNR and CDR2 FQNEAQ (reference sequence). The V and J ends lost 2 bases and 1 base respectively, with 6 bases between them. The CDR3 spans 13 residues. An input of roughly 0.45 to 1 ug of RNA was subjected to reverse transcription using random hexamers. immunoSEQ multiplex PCR amplified TCR beta CDR3 across 54 Vbeta, 13 Jbeta. TCRdb reanalysed the immunoSEQ multiplex PCR reads using MiXCR and keeps one entry per CDR3 protein. The table has 250,000 to 300,000 distinct CDR3 sequences, 85% seen once. Sample: CD8+ T cells from PBMCs. V gene TRBV7-9 combines with J gene TRBJ2-7; D uncertain. The sequence was obtained from a human donor with multiple sclerosis. The CDR3, as DNA: TGTGCCAGCAGCTTAATGGAATCCTACGAGCAGTACTTC. Amino acids: CASSLMESYEQYF. Variable domain in full (rest from reference TRBV7-9 and TRBJ2-7): DTGVSQNPRHKITKRGQNVTFRCDPISEHNRLYWYRQTLGQGPEFLTYFQNEAQLEKSRLLSDRFSAERPKGSFSTLEIQRTEQGDSAMYLCASSLMESYEQYFGPGTRLTVT.